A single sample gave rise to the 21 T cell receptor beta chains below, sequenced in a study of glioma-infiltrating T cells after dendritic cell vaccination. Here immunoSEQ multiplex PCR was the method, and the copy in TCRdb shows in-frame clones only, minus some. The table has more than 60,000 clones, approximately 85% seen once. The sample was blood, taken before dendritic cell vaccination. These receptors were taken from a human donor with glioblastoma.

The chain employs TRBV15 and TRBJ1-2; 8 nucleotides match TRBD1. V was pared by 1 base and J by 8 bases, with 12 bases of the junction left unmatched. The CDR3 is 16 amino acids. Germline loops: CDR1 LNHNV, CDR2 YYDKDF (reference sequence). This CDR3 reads CATSRGQGAGVWGYTF. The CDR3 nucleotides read TGTGCCACCAGCAGAGGGCAGGGGGCGGGGGTTTGGGGCTACACCTTC.

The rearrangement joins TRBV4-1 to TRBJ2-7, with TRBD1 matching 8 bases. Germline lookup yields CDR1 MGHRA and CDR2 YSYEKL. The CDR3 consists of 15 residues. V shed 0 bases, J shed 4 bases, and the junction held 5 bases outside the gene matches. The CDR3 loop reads CASSQDGTGVYEQYF. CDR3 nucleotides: TGCGCCAGCAGCCAAGATGGGACAGGCGTGTACGAGCAGTACTTC.

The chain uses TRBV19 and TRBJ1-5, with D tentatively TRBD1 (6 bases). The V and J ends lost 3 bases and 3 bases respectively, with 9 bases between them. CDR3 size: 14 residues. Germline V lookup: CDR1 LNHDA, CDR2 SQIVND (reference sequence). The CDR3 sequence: CASSMAGVNQPQHF. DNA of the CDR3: TGTGCCAGTAGTATGGCAGGGGTCAATCAGCCCCAGCATTTT.

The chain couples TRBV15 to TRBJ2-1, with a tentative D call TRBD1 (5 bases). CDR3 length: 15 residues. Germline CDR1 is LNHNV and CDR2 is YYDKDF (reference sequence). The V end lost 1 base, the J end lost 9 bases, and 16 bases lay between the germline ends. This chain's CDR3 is CATSRAAGSISEQFF. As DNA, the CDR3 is TGTGCCACCAGCAGAGCGGCAGGGTCTATAAGTGAGCAGTTCTTC.

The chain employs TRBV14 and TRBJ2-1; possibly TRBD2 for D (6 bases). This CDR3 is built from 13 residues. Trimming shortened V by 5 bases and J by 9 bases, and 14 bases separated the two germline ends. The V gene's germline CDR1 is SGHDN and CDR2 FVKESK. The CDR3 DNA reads TGTGCCAGCAGCGGTTTGGACGGGAGTGAGCAGTTCTTC. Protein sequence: CASSGLDGSEQFF.

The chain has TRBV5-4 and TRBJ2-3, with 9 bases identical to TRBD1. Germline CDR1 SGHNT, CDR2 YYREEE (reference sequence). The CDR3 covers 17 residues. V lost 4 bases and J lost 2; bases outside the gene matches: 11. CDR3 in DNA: TGTGCCAGCAGCACATCTTACGGACAGGGGTTCACAGATACGCAGTATTTT. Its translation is CASSTSYGQGFTDTQYF.

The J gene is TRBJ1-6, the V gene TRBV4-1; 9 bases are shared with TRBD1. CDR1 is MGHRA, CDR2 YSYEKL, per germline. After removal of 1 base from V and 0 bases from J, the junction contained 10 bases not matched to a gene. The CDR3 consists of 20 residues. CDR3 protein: CASSQGQGGPSSSYNSPLHF. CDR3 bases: TGCGCCAGCAGCCAAGGACAGGGGGGCCCCTCGAGCTCCTATAATTCACCCCTCCACTTT.

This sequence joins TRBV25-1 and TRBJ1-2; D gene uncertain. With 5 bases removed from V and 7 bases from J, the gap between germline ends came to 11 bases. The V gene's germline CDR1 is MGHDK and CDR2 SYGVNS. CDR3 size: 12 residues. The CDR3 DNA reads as TGTGCCAGCAGTCCCGATAGAGGTGGCTACACCTTC. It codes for CASSPDRGGYTF.

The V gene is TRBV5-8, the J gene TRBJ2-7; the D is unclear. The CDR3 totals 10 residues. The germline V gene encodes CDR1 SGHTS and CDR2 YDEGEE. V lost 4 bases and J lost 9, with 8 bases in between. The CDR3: CASSPRWQYF. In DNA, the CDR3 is TGTGCCAGCAGCCCCCGTTGGCAGTACTTC.

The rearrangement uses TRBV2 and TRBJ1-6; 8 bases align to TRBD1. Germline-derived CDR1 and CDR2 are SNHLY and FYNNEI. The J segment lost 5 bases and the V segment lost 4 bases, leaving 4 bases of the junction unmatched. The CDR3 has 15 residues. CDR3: CASSGGTGDNSPLHF. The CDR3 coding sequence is TGTGCCAGCAGTGGCGGGACAGGTGATAATTCACCCCTCCACTTT.

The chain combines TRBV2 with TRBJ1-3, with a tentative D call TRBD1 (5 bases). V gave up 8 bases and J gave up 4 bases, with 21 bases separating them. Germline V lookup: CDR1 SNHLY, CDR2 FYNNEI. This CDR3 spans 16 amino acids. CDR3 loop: CASGDSGGALGNTIYF. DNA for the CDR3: TGTGCCAGCGGGGACTCTGGGGGAGCACTCGGAAACACCATATATTTT.

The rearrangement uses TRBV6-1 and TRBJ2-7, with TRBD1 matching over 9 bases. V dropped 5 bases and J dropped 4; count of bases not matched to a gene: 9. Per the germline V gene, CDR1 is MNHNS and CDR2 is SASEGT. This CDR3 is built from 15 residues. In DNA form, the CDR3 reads TGTGCCAGCAGTTCGACAGGGGGTTTTATTTACGAGCAGTACTTC. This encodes CASSSTGGFIYEQYF.

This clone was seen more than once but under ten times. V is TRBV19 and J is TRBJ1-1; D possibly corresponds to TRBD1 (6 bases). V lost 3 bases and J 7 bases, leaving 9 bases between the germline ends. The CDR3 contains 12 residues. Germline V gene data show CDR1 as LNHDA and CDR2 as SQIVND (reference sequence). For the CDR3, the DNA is TGTGCCAGTAGTATGGAGACAGGTGAAGCTTTCTTT. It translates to CASSMETGEAFF.

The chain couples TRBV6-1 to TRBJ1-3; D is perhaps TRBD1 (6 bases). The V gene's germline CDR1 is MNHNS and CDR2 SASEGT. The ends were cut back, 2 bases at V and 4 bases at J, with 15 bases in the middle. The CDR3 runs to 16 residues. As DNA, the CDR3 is TGTGCCAGCAGTGAATTCACTTGGACAGCGGGAAACACCATATATTTT. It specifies CASSEFTWTAGNTIYF.

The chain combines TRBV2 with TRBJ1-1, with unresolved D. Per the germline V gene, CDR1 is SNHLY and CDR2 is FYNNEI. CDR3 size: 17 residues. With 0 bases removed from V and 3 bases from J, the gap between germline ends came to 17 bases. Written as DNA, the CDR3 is TGTGCCAGCAGTGAAGCAGAGGTCCCACCGCGGGACACTGAAGCTTTCTTT. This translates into CASSEAEVPPRDTEAFF.

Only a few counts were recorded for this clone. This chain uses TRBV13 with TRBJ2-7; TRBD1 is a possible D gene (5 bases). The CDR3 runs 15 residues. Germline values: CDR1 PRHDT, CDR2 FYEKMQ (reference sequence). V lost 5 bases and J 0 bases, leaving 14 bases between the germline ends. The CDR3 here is CASSPGPLFSYEQYF. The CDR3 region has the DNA TGTGCCAGCAGCCCAGGGCCGCTTTTCTCCTACGAGCAGTACTTC.

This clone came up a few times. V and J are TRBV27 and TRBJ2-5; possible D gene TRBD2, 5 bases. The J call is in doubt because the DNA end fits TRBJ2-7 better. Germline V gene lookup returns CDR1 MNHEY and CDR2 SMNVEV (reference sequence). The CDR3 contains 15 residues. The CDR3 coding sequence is TGTGCCAGCAGTTTATCGGGGTTTAGCGACTACGAGCAGTACTTC. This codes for CASSLSGFSDYEQYF.

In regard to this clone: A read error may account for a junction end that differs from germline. CDR3 DNA: TGTGCCAGCAGGGAAGGACAGGGACGGATTTACGAGCAGTACTTC. Its protein product is CASREGQGRIYEQYF. The chain recombines TRBV2 with TRBJ2-7; 8 nucleotides align to TRBD1. The germline V gene encodes CDR1 SNHLY and CDR2 FYNNEI. The CDR3 has 15 residues.

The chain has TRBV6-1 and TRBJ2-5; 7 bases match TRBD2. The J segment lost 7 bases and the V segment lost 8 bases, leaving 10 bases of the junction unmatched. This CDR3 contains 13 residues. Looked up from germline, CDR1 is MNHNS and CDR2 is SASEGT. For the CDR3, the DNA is TGTGCCAGCGTCCCTAGCGGCCGCGCGACCCAGTACTTC. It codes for CASVPSGRATQYF.

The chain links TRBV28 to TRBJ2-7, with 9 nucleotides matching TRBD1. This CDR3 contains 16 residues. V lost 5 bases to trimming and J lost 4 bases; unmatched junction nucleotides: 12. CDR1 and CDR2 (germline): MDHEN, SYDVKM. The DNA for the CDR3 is TGTGCCAGCAGTCCGCCCAGGGGGACAGGGTATTACGAGCAGTACTTC. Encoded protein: CASSPPRGTGYYEQYF.

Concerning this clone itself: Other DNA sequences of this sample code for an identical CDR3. CDR3 amino acids: CASSLQGTDTQYF. For the CDR3, the DNA is TGTGCCAGCAGCCTCCAGGGAACAGATACGCAGTATTTT. The rearrangement joins TRBV9 to TRBJ2-3; possible D gene TRBD1, 5 bases. CDR3 length equals 13 residues. Germline V CDR1 and CDR2: SGDLS, YYNGEE. Trimming left V 4 bases short and J 3 bases short, with 9 bases between.